These T cell receptor beta chains were read from a single sample in a study of blood T cell repertoires in COVID-19. The assay was immunoSEQ multiplex PCR, and TCRdb's table has in-frame clones only and misses some. The sample has about 270,000 clones, 70% to 90% seen once. Sequencing input: peripheral blood. The origin of the receptors is a woman in her 70s with acute or convalescent COVID-19. The CDR3 runs from the conserved cysteine through the conserved F or W.

TRBV5-4 CASSAGTGRGYTF
TRBV2 CASSLQGFGTEAFF
TRBV5-1 CASAPEPRASNTEAFF
TRBV10-3 CAIRPPGQETQYF
TRBV18 CASSPGLAPDTQYF
TRBV30 CAWSLKTSEAFF
TRBV19 CASTRTEGPYGYTF
TRBV24-1 CATMTSGGSDTGELFF
TRBV9 CASSPRDRENYGYTF
TRBV20-1 CSAPDREAFF
TRBV2 CASSTANYGYTF
TRBV29-1 CSVEITAGPEAFF
TRBV21-1 CASSRRGRNTEAFF